The present entry profiles one TCR beta chain with its context. The data originate from a study of beta chain features in type 1 diabetes. Expressed TCRB transcripts were sequenced, since all the RNA that had been isolated was reverse transcribed. Profiled with immunoSEQ multiplex PCR; TCRdb holds only in-frame clones, not every one. The sample yields hundreds of thousands of clones, approximately 30% seen once. V shed 0 bases and J shed 8 bases, with 10 bases lying between them. This CDR3 has 13 residues. Looked up from germline, CDR1 is MNHEY and CDR2 is SMNVEV (reference sequence). The sequence came from a man between 18 and 35 years old in good health. Material: naive CD4+ T cells from blood. The chain combines TRBV27 with TRBJ1-2; possibly TRBD1 for D (6 bases). This chain's CDR3 is CASSLSGGHGYTF. The DNA for the CDR3 is TGTGCCAGCAGTTTATCCGGGGGGCACGGCTACACCTTC.